This TCR beta chain is from a study of blood T cell repertoires in COVID-19. For the study at large: Both acute and convalescent COVID-19 samples were obtained from the United States, Italy and Spain. The cDNA or gDNA used as material had been derived from T cells, B-cell-depleted T cells, or PBMCs.

Here immunoSEQ multiplex PCR was the method, and the copy in TCRdb shows in-frame clones only, minus some. The table shows fewer than 120,000 clones, with more than 65% occurring only once. The V end was cut by 5 bases, the J end by 6 bases, with 14 bases between. Germline loops: CDR1 MNHEY, CDR2 SMNVEV (reference sequence). This CDR3 comprises 14 residues. Sequences were obtained from peripheral blood. This clonotype originated in a woman older than 75 with acute or convalescent COVID-19. The V gene is TRBV27, the J gene TRBJ1-5; a possible D gene is TRBD1 (5 bases). CDR3 sequence: CASSPRVAGQPQHF. The CDR3 region has the DNA TGTGCCAGCAGTCCCAGGGTAGCAGGTCAGCCCCAGCATTTT.